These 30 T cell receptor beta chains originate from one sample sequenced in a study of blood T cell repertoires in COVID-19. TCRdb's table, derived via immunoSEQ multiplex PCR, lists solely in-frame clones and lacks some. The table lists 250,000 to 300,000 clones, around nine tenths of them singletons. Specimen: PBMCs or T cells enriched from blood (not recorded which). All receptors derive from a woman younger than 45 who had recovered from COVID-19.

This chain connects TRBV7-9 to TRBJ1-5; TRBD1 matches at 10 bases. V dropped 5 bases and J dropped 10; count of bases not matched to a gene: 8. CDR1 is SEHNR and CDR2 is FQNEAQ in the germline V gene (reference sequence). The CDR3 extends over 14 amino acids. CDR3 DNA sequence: TGTGCCAGCAGCGAGACAGGGGGCGATGGTCCCCAGCATTTT. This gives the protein CASSETGGDGPQHF.

The CDR3 region has the DNA TGCGCCAGCAGCCAGGACAGGGGAGCCAAAAACATTCAGTACTTC. It specifies CASSQDRGAKNIQYF. V usage is TRBV4-1 and J usage is TRBJ2-4; 9 bases map to TRBD1. Losses at the gene ends were 3 bases for V and 0 bases for J; bases not matched to a gene: 0. CDR1 MGHRA and CDR2 YSYEKL come from the germline V gene. CDR3 length: 15 residues.

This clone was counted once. In DNA, the CDR3 is TGTGCCAGCAGTTTACACACAGGGGGACGCAATCAGCCCCAGCATTTT. The encoded protein is CASSLHTGGRNQPQHF. This chain joins TRBV28 and TRBJ1-5; 8 bases fit TRBD1. The CDR3 totals 16 residues. CDR1 and CDR2 (germline): MDHEN, SYDVKM. V shed 2 bases and J 2 bases; nucleotides not matched to a gene: 5.

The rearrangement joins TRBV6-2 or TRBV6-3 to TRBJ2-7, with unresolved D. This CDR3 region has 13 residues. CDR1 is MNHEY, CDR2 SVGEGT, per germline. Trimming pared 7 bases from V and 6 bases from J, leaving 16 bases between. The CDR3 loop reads CASNPISIGEQYF. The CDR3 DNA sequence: TGTGCCAGCAACCCGATTAGCATCGGCGAGCAGTACTTC.

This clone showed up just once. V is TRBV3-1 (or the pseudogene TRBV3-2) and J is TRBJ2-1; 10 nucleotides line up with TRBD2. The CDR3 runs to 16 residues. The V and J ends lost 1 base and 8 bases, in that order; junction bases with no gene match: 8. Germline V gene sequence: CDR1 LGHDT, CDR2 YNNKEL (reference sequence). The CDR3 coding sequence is TGTGCCAGCAGCCAAGTCCCAGCGGGAGGGCCCTATGAGCAGTTCTTC. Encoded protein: CASSQVPAGGPYEQFF.

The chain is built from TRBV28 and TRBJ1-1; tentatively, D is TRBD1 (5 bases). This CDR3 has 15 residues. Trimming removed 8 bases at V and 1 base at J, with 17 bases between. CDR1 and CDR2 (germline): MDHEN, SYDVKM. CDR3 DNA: TGTGCCAGCGCCCGTTGGGGCATACAGAACACTGAAGCTTTCTTT. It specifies CASARWGIQNTEAFF.

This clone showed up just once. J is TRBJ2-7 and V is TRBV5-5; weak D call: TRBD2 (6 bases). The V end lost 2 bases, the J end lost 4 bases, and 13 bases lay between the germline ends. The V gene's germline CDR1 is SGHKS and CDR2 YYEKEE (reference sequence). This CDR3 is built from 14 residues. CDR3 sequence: CASSFRLAEYEQYF. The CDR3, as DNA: TGTGCCAGCAGCTTTCGGTTAGCGGAATACGAGCAGTACTTC.

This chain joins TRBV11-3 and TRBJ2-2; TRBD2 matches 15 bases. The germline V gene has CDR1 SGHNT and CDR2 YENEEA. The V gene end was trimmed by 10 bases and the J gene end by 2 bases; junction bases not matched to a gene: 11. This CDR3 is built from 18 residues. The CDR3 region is CATEPGLAGGHNTGELFF. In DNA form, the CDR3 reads TGTGCCACCGAACCGGGACTAGCGGGAGGCCATAACACCGGGGAGCTGTTTTTT. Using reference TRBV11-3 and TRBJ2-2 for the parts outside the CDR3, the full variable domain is EAGVVQSPRYKIIEKKQPVAFWCNPISGHNTLYWYLQNLGQGPELLIRYENEEAVDDSQLPKDRFSAERLKGVDSTLKIQPAELGDSAVYLCATEPGLAGGHNTGELFFGEGSRLTVL.

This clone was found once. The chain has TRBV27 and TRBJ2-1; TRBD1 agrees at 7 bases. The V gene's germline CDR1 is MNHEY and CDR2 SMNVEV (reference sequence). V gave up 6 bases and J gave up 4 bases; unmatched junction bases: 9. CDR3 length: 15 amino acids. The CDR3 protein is CASSPQGMGYNEQFF. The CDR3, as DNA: TGTGCCAGCAGCCCACAGGGGATGGGATACAATGAGCAGTTCTTC.

This CDR3 is CASSLVGQIQETQYF. Here the CDR3 DNA reads TGTGCCAGCAGCTTGGTGGGACAGATCCAAGAGACCCAGTACTTC. This rearrangement joins TRBV5-5 to TRBJ2-5; 7 positions match TRBD1. V lost 0 bases and J lost 1; bases outside the gene matches: 3. The CDR3 runs to 15 residues. In germline, CDR1 is SGHKS, CDR2 YYEKEE (reference sequence).

The DNA for the CDR3 is TGTGCCAGCAGCCAAGCCTCGGACTCCGGGAATGAGCAGTTCTTC. Translated: CASSQASDSGNEQFF. The V call is TRBV4-2, the J call TRBJ2-1; a possible D gene is TRBD2 (5 bases). Per germline, CDR1 LGHNA and CDR2 YNFKEQ. V dropped 1 base and J dropped 7 bases, with 14 bases sitting between them. This CDR3 has 15 amino acids.

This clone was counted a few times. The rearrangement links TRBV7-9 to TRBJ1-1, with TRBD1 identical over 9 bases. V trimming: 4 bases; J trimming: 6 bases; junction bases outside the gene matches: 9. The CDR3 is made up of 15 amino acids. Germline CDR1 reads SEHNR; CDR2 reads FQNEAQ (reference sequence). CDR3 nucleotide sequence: TGTGCCAGCAGCTCAAGGACAGGGGTAATATCTGAAGCTTTCTTT. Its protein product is CASSSRTGVISEAFF.

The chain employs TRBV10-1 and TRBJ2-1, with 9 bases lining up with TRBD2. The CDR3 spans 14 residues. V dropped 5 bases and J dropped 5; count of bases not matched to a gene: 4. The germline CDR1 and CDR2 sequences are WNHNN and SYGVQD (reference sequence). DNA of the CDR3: TGCGCCAGCAGTACGCTAGCGGGAAACAATGAGCAGTTCTTC. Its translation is CASSTLAGNNEQFF.

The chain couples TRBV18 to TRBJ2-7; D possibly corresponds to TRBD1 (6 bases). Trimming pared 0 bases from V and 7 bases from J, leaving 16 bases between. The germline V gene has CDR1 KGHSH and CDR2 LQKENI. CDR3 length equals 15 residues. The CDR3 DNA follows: TGTGCCAGCTCACCACCGGGGGCGGCCTTTCGGGAGCAGTACTTC. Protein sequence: CASSPPGAAFREQYF. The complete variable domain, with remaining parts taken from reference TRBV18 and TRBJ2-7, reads NAGVMQNPRHLVRRRGQEARLRCSPMKGHSHVYWYRQLPEEGLKFMVYLQKENIIDESGMPKERFSAEFPKEGPSILRIQQVVRGDSAAYFCASSPPGAAFREQYFGPGTRLTVT.

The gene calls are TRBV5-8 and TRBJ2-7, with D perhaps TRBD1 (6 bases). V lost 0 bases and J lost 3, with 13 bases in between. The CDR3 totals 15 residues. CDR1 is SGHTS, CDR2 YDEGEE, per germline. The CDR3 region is CASSLASTGYYEQYF. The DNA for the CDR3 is TGTGCCAGCAGCTTGGCCTCTACAGGGTACTACGAGCAGTACTTC.

CDR3 bases: TGTGCCAGCAGTCCATCTCCGGGCAGGGCTGGTAATCAGCCCCAGCATTTT. Protein sequence: CASSPSPGRAGNQPQHF. The chain joins TRBV27 to TRBJ1-5; maybe TRBD1 (5 bases). The CDR3 contains 17 residues. The V end was cut by 5 bases, the J end by 4 bases, with 21 bases between. Germline CDR1 is MNHEY and CDR2 is SMNVEV (reference sequence).

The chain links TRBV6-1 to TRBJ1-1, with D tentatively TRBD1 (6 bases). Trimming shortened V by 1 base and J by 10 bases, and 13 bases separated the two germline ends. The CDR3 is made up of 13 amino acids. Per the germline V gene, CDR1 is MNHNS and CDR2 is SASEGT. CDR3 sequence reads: CASSEDDGRGAFF. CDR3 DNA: TGTGCCAGCAGTGAAGACGATGGCAGGGGAGCTTTCTTT.

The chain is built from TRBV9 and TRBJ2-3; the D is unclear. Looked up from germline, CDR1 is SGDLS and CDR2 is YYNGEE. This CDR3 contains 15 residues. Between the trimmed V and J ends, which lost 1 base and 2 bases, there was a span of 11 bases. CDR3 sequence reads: CASSVFPGSTDTQYF. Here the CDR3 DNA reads TGTGCCAGCAGCGTATTTCCAGGCTCCACAGATACGCAGTATTTT.

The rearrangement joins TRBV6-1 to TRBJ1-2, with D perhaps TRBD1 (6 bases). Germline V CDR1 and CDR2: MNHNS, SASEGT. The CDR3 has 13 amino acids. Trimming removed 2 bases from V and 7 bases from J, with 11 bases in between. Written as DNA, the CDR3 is TGTGCCAGCAGTGAACCAGGGGTCGGTGGCTACACCTTC. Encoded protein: CASSEPGVGGYTF.

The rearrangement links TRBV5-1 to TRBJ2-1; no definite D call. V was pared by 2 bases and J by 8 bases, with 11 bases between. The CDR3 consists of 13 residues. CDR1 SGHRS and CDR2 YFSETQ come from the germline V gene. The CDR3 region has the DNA TGCGCCAGCAGCTTTCTAGAAAGCGATGAGCAGTTCTTC. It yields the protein CASSFLESDEQFF.

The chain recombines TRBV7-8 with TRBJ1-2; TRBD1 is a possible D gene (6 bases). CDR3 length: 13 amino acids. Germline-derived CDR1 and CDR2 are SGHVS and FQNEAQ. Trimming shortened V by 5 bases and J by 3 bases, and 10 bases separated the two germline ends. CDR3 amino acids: CASSGRTDYGYTF. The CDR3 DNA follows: TGTGCCAGCAGCGGTAGGACAGACTATGGCTACACCTTC.

DNA of the CDR3: TGTGCCAGCTCACCCCGACTAGCGGAGAGCACAGATACGCAGTATTTT. It is translated as CASSPRLAESTDTQYF. The chain couples TRBV18 to TRBJ2-3, with 9 bases that match TRBD2. Trimming cost V 3 bases and J 0 bases; bases outside gene matches: 4. Germline CDR1 and CDR2: KGHSH and LQKENI. The CDR3 is 16 amino acids.

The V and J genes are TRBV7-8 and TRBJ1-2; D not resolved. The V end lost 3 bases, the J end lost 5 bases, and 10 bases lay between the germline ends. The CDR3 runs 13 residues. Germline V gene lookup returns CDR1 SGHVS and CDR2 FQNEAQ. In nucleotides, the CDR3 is TGTGCCAGCAGCTTCTTTTGGGAGTATGGCTACACCTTC. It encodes CASSFFWEYGYTF.

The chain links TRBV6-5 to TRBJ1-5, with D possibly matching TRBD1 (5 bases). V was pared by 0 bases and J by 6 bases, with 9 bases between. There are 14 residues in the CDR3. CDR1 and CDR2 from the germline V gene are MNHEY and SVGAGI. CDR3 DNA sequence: TGTGCCAGCAGTTACTCGGGCAGGGCTCAGCCCCAGCATTTT. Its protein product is CASSYSGRAQPQHF.

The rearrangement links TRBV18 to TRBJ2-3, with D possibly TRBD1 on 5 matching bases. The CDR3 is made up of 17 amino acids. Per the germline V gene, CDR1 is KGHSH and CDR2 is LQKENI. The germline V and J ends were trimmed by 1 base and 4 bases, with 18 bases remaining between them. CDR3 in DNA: TGTGCCAGCTCACCACTGCAGCAGGGAAGAGGCGCAGATACGCAGTATTTT. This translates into CASSPLQQGRGADTQYF.

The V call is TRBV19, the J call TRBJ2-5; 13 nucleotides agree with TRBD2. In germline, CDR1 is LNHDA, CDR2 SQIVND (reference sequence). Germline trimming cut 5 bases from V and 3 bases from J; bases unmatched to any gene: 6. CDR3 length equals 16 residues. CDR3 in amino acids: CASSSWTSGSKETQYF. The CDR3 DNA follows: TGTGCCAGTAGTTCCTGGACTAGCGGGAGTAAAGAGACCCAGTACTTC.

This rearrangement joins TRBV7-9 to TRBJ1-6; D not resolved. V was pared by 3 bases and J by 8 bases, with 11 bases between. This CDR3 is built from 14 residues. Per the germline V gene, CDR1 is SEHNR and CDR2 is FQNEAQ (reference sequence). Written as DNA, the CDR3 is TGTGCCAGCAGCTTCGAACAGCCGGATTCACCCCTCCACTTT. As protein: CASSFEQPDSPLHF.

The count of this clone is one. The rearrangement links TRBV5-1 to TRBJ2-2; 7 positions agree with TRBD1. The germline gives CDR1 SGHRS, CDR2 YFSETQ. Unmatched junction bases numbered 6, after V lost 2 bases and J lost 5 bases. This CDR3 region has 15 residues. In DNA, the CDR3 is TGCGCCAGCAGCTTTACAGGGGCCCGGACCGGGGAGCTGTTTTTT. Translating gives CASSFTGARTGELFF. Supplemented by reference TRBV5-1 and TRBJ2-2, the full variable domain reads KAGVTQTPRYLIKTRGQQVTLSCSPISGHRSVSWYQQTPGQGLQFLFEYFSETQRNKGNFPGRFSGRQFSNSRSEMNVSTLELGDSALYLCASSFTGARTGELFFGEGSRLTVL.

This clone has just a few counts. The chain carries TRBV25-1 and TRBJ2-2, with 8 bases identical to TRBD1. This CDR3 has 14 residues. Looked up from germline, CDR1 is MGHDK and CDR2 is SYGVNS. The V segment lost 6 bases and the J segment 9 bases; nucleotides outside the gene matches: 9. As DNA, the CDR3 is TGTGCCAGCAGCCGACAGGGGCCGTACCGGGAGCTGTTTTTT. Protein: CASSRQGPYRELFF.

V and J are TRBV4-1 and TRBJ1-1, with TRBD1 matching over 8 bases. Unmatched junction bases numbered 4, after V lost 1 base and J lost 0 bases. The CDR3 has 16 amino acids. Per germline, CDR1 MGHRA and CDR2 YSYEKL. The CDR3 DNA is TGCGCCAGCAGCCAAGTGGGACAGGCCATGAACACTGAAGCTTTCTTT. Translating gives CASSQVGQAMNTEAFF.